This T cell receptor (beta chain) was sequenced during a study of cytomegalovirus exposure and HLA in healthy donors. The study's findings and limits: Earlier analysis looked at TCR beta V segments, and most were productive about 90% or about 30% of the time. In a later analysis, donors in an Asian-associated ancestry cluster reportedly had fewer N-insertions in productive TCRs than the cohort mean. A later analysis linked a missense variant in DCLRE1C to the trimming of TCR beta V and J genes.

The CDR3 totals 13 residues. Germline CDR1 and CDR2: SGHTA and FQGNSA. V shed 7 bases and J shed 10 bases, with 19 bases lying between them. Worth noting for this clone: Its antigen remains unknown.

PCR employed 60 Vbeta and 13 Jbeta primers. Generated by immunoSEQ multiplex PCR, the TCRdb table keeps only in-frame clones and is missing some. The repertoire has more than 95,000 clones, under 80% of them found once; the top ten carry roughly 8.6%. The receptor was isolated from a woman in her forties in good health and CMV-seropositive. V is TRBV7-2 and J is TRBJ1-1; TRBD1 might be the D (6 bases). Material: PBMCs. The CDR3 DNA sequence: TGTGCCAGCATCGGAGGGGGGGTTGGGCGAGCTTTCTTT. Encoded protein: CASIGGGVGRAFF.